This TCR beta chain is from a study of T cells in Graves' hyperthyroidism and ophthalmopathy. Study-wide context: Pretreatment peripheral blood was obtained at initial diagnosis.

Ten or more counts support this clonotype. The CDR3 is 14 amino acids. The V end lost 1 base, the J end lost 4 bases, and 9 bases lay between the germline ends. There were TCR beta CDR3 regions amplified from RNA transcripts. The HTBI set primed first-round TCR CDR3 RT-PCR. TCRdb passed the multiplex PCR reads through MiXCR, listing each CDR3 protein once. The profile covers over 450,000 distinct CDR3 sequences, with about a sixth appearing a single time and 15% to 20% taken by the ten largest. The receptor comes from a woman between 18 and 30 years old with Graves' ophthalmopathy. Material for sequencing was blood. V is TRBV12-3 or TRBV12-4 and J is TRBJ2-3, with D possibly matching TRBD2 (5 bases). This CDR3 is CASSLGFSADTQYF. CDR3 coding DNA: TGTGCCAGCAGTTTAGGGTTTAGCGCAGATACGCAGTATTTT.